Shown below are 24 T cell receptor beta chains from a single sample sequenced in a study of vaccination effects on CD4 cells after COVID-19. Antigens of these TCRs are unknown. Before sequencing, viral peptide pools were used by the ViraFEST assay to expand antigen-specific CD4+ T cells. Scientists isolated CD4+ T cells after an approximately 10-day culture period ended. Among the vaccine recipients, none had a prior SARS-CoV-2 infection, and nucleocapsid antibodies were negative. The repertoire was sequenced with immunoSEQ multiplex PCR; TCRdb's copy has only in-frame clones and lacks some. The table shows fewer than 25,000 clones, with 71% occurring only once. Sequences were derived from CD4+ T cells from PBMCs cultured with HCoV-OC43 spike peptides, sampled before COVID-19 vaccination. As to subset: HCoV-OC43 spike overlapping peptide pool stimulation. These receptor sequences come from a human donor who received a COVID-19 vaccine.

The rearrangement uses TRBV7-2 and TRBJ1-3; D might be TRBD1 (6 bases). The CDR3 is 16 amino acids. V dropped 1 base and J dropped 4 bases, with 14 bases sitting between them. The germline V gene encodes CDR1 SGHTA and CDR2 FQGNSA. For the CDR3, the DNA is TGTGCCAGCAGCTTAGTTCAGGGGCAGAGAGGAAACACCATATATTTT. This encodes CASSLVQGQRGNTIYF.

The chain combines TRBV18 with TRBJ2-7, with TRBD1 identical over 9 bases. V lost 3 bases to trimming and J lost 1 base; unmatched junction nucleotides: 1. Looked up from germline, CDR1 is KGHSH and CDR2 is LQKENI. The CDR3 consists of 14 residues. This CDR3 reads CASSPGTGSYEQYF. The CDR3, as DNA: TGTGCCAGCTCACCTGGGACAGGGTCCTACGAGCAGTACTTC.

This rearrangement joins TRBV24-1 to TRBJ2-7; D might be TRBD1 (5 bases). The V end was cut by 4 bases, the J end by 1 base, with 16 bases between. The CDR3 contains 16 residues. Germline V CDR1 and CDR2: KGHDR, SFDVKD. CDR3 sequence reads: CATSDSWTNPSYEQYF. CDR3 bases: TGTGCCACCAGTGACTCATGGACAAATCCTTCCTACGAGCAGTACTTC.

The chain carries TRBV9 and TRBJ2-6, with D hard to call. V was clipped by 4 bases and J by 0 bases, with 5 bases between them. The CDR3 extends over 14 amino acids. Germline V lookup: CDR1 SGDLS, CDR2 YYNGEE. This chain's CDR3 is CASSPSSGANVLTF. The CDR3 region has the DNA TGTGCCAGCAGCCCGAGCTCTGGGGCCAACGTCCTGACTTTC.

The V and J genes are TRBV7-9 and TRBJ1-4; 9 nucleotides align to TRBD1. The CDR3 spans 17 residues. After removal of 4 bases from V and 5 bases from J, the junction contained 11 bases not matched to a gene. CDR1 is SEHNR and CDR2 is FQNEAQ in the germline V gene (reference sequence). Written as DNA, the CDR3 is TGTGCCAGCAGCTCGATTGGTGGGACAGGGACCAATGAAAAACTGTTTTTT. Translated, it gives CASSSIGGTGTNEKLFF. Full variable domain (missing parts from reference TRBV7-9 and TRBJ1-4): DTGVSQNPRHKITKRGQNVTFRCDPISEHNRLYWYRQTLGQGPEFLTYFQNEAQLEKSRLLSDRFSAERPKGSFSTLEIQRTEQGDSAMYLCASSSIGGTGTNEKLFFGSGTQLSVL.

This chain links TRBV3-1 (or the pseudogene TRBV3-2) with TRBJ2-7; no clear D. V lost 3 bases and J lost 2, with 14 bases in between. The CDR3 is 15 amino acids. Germline-derived CDR1 and CDR2 are LGHDT and YNNKEL (reference sequence). The DNA of the CDR3 is TGTGCCAGCAGCCAGATGGCGACGGGCACCTACGAGCAGTACTTC. It specifies CASSQMATGTYEQYF.

This clone was seen once. V and J are TRBV29-1 and TRBJ1-2; 9 bases line up with TRBD1. This CDR3 has 13 amino acids. V lost 4 bases, J lost 6 bases, and 6 bases stayed unmatched. Germline CDR1 SQVTM, CDR2 ANQGSEA. The CDR3 is CSVGPGTGHGYTF. CDR3 in DNA: TGCAGCGTTGGCCCCGGGACAGGGCATGGCTACACCTTC. The full variable domain, its missing parts supplied by reference TRBV29-1 and TRBJ1-2, is SAVISQKPSRDICQRGTSLTIQCQVDSQVTMMFWYRQQPGQSLTLIATANQGSEATYESGFVIDKFPISRPNLTFSTLTVSNMSPEDSSIYLCSVGPGTGHGYTFGSGTRLTVV.

This chain connects TRBV11-2 to TRBJ2-5, with D maybe TRBD1 (6 bases). Trimming removed 5 bases at V and 2 bases at J, with 9 bases between. The germline CDR1 and CDR2 sequences are SGHAT and FQNNGV. CDR3 size: 13 residues. DNA for the CDR3: TGTGCCAGCAGCATCGGACAGCAAGAGACCCAGTACTTC. This sequence encodes CASSIGQQETQYF.

The chain couples TRBV5-1 to TRBJ2-2; 8 nucleotides line up with TRBD1. CDR3 length: 13 amino acids. The trim removed 4 bases at V and 6 bases at J, leaving 2 bases unmatched. The germline V gene has CDR1 SGHRS and CDR2 YFSETQ. CDR3: CASSPRGPGELFF. The DNA of the CDR3 is TGCGCCAGCAGCCCCAGGGGGCCCGGGGAGCTGTTTTTT.

The chain links TRBV27 to TRBJ2-7; TRBD1 might be the D (6 bases). This CDR3 is 10 amino acids long. The germline V gene encodes CDR1 MNHEY and CDR2 SMNVEV (reference sequence). Trimming stripped 11 bases from V and 5 bases from J, with 10 bases between. DNA of the CDR3: TGTGCCGGTGGGGGCGACGAGCAGTACTTC. The encoded protein is CAGGGDEQYF.

J is TRBJ1-1 and V is TRBV5-1; D not certain. Germline V gene data show CDR1 as SGHRS and CDR2 as YFSETQ. CDR3 length: 11 amino acids. V shed 0 bases and J shed 8 bases, with 5 bases lying between them. CDR3 nucleotides: TGCGCCAGCAGCTTGGACTCGGAAGCTTTCTTT. Its translation: CASSLDSEAFF.

The rearrangement uses TRBV20-1 and TRBJ1-1, with a possible D match to TRBD1 (6 bases). CDR3 size: 11 residues. Germline V lookup: CDR1 DFQATT, CDR2 SNEGSKA (reference sequence). Trimming shortened V by 8 bases and J by 11 bases, and 18 bases separated the two germline ends. CDR3 DNA: TGCAGTCCCCGAAAGGGGGGGGAGGCTTTCTTT. Translation gives CSPRKGGEAFF.

This chain's CDR3 is CASSWDRGDTIYF. As DNA, the CDR3 is TGTGCCAGCAGCTGGGACAGGGGGGACACCATATATTTT. This rearrangement joins TRBV5-6 to TRBJ1-3; 11 positions agree with TRBD1. The CDR3 length is 13 residues. The germline V gene has CDR1 SGHDT and CDR2 YYEEEE. J was trimmed by 8 bases and V by 3 bases; bases with no gene match: 1.

V gene TRBV30 combines with J gene TRBJ2-7; TRBD1 agrees at 10 bases. Germline V CDR1 and CDR2: GTSNPN, SVGIG (reference sequence). Trimming removed 5 bases from V and 6 bases from J; junction bases left unmatched: 4. The CDR3 loop spans 12 amino acids. In nucleotides, the CDR3 is TGTGCCTGGGGACAGGGGGTGGGCGAGCAGTACTTC. Amino acids: CAWGQGVGEQYF.

CDR3 sequence: CASRGGGGGNQPQHF. The CDR3 DNA is TGTGCCAGCAGAGGGGGGGGAGGTGGCAATCAGCCCCAGCATTTT. This chain joins TRBV6-5 and TRBJ1-5, with TRBD1 as a possible D gene (6 bases). The CDR3 contains 15 residues. Trimming removed 6 bases from V and 2 bases from J, with 14 bases in between. Looked up from germline, CDR1 is MNHEY and CDR2 is SVGAGI.

The J gene is TRBJ2-3, the V gene TRBV18; maybe TRBD1 (5 bases). CDR3 length equals 13 residues. Germline V lookup: CDR1 KGHSH, CDR2 LQKENI. Trimming pared 2 bases from V and 4 bases from J, leaving 7 bases between. CDR3 residues: CASSPETADTQYF. The CDR3, as DNA: TGTGCCAGCTCACCAGAGACAGCAGATACGCAGTATTTT.

This chain uses TRBV12-5 with TRBJ2-5; the D gene is possibly TRBD1 (6 bases). The CDR3 is made up of 13 amino acids. Trimming cost V 1 base and J 4 bases, with 7 bases left between them. Germline lookup yields CDR1 LGHNT and CDR2 FRNRAP. The CDR3 loop is CASGLDRAETQYF. The CDR3 DNA sequence: TGTGCTAGTGGTTTGGACAGGGCAGAGACCCAGTACTTC.

The chain joins TRBV25-1 to TRBJ1-6, with a weak D call TRBD1 (5 bases). The CDR3 contains 15 residues. Per germline, CDR1 MGHDK and CDR2 SYGVNS. V was clipped by 3 bases and J by 6 bases, with 12 bases between them. The CDR3 spells CASSDLGTGNSPLHF. As DNA, the CDR3 is TGTGCCAGCAGTGATTTAGGGACGGGTAATTCACCCCTCCACTTT.

DNA of the CDR3: TGCGCCAGCAGGGACAGGGGCCGAAACACCATATATTTT. Its protein product is CASRDRGRNTIYF. The chain joins TRBV10-2 to TRBJ1-3; TRBD1 aligns across 9 bases. J gave up 5 bases and V 6 bases, and 2 bases lay outside the gene matches. The CDR3 length is 13 residues. Germline values: CDR1 WSHSY, CDR2 SAAADI.

The J gene is TRBJ1-3, the V gene TRBV9; D uncertain. V was clipped by 1 base and J by 0 bases, with 14 bases between them. Germline values: CDR1 SGDLS, CDR2 YYNGEE. The CDR3 has 17 amino acids. The CDR3 sequence is CASSVTGRSGSGNTIYF. CDR3 in DNA: TGTGCCAGCAGCGTAACGGGGAGATCGGGCTCTGGAAACACCATATATTTT. Filled out from reference TRBV9 and TRBJ1-3, the complete variable domain reads DSGVTQTPKHLITATGQRVTLRCSPRSGDLSVYWYQQSLDQGLQFLIQYYNGEERAKGNILERFSAQQFPDLHSELNLSSLELGDSALYFCASSVTGRSGSGNTIYFGEGSWLTVV.

This clone was seen a few times. V is TRBV7-9 and J is TRBJ2-2, with 12 bases aligning to TRBD2. Germline CDR1 is SEHNR and CDR2 is FQNEAQ (reference sequence). Trimming cost V 5 bases and J 3 bases; bases outside gene matches: 4. This CDR3 has 16 residues. The CDR3 reads CASSQTSGRHTGELFF. CDR3 bases: TGTGCCAGCAGCCAGACTAGCGGGAGACACACCGGGGAGCTGTTTTTT.

The V call is TRBV5-4, the J call TRBJ2-4, with D uncertain. CDR1 and CDR2 from the germline V gene are SGHNT and YYREEE (reference sequence). The CDR3 covers 14 residues. The V gene lost 1 base and the J gene lost 5 bases, with 10 bases spanning the gap. CDR3 DNA sequence: TGTGCCAGCAGCTTGCCCCAGGTACAAAACATTCAGTACTTC. Translating gives CASSLPQVQNIQYF.

The V call is TRBV7-7, the J call TRBJ2-3, with TRBD1 matching 10 bases. With 5 bases clipped from V and 1 base from J, the junction kept 3 bases outside the gene matches. This CDR3 has 15 residues. Germline loops: CDR1 SSHAT, CDR2 FNYEAQ (reference sequence). CDR3 sequence (DNA): TGTGCCAGCAGCAGCGGGACAGGGGGCACAGATACGCAGTATTTT. This sequence encodes CASSSGTGGTDTQYF.

This chain links TRBV6-5 with TRBJ2-1; D uncertain. The germline V and J ends were trimmed by 5 bases and 7 bases, with 18 bases remaining between them. Germline CDR1 reads MNHEY; CDR2 reads SVGAGI. CDR3 length: 15 amino acids. As DNA, the CDR3 is TGTGCCAGCAGTCTTTCGCCAGGAACGGGTAATGAGCAGTTCTTC. Translation: CASSLSPGTGNEQFF.